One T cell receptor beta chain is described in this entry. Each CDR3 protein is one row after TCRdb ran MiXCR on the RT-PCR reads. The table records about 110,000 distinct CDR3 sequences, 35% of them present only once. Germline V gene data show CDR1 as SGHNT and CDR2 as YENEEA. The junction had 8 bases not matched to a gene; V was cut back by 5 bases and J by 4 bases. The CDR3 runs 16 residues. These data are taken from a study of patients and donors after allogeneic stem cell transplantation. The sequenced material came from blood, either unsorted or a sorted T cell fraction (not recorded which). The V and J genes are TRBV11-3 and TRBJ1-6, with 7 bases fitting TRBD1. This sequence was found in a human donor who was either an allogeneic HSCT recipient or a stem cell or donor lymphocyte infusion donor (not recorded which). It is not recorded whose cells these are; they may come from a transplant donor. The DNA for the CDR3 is TGTGCCAGCAGCCCAAGGGGGCTTGAATATAATTCACCCCTCCACTTT. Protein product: CASSPRGLEYNSPLHF.